Given below is one TCR beta chain in context. Its specificity is not known. The V gene end was trimmed by 0 bases and the J gene end by 7 bases; junction bases not matched to a gene: 10. Germline lookup yields CDR1 LGHDT and CDR2 YNNKEL (reference sequence). This CDR3 is 18 amino acids long. Peripheral blood samples of about 10 milliliters were drawn from each donor. Extraction yielded at least 6 micrograms of total RNA per sample. Sample-barcoded 5' priming and a J-beta primer mix drove a second PCR of roughly 7 to 11 cycles. TCRdb processed the 5' RACE reads anew with MiXCR; each CDR3 protein has one entry. The top ten hold 3.6% of the sample, which has a few hundred thousand distinct CDR3 sequences, about 29% seen once. The data were taken from a study of blood T cells in healthy people across ages. Findings of the study overall: Getting older went along with TCR beta diversity per million T cells dropping roughly linearly.

This same sample was also part of a study on T cells of mothers and their children. Per that study: Related mother-child pairs showed slightly, non-significantly higher overlap than unrelated pairs.

This sequence was found in a boy between 2 and 15 years old in good health. The sequenced sample consisted of blood. The genes are TRBV3-1 and TRBJ2-4, with 12 nucleotides matching TRBD2. The CDR3 DNA sequence: TGTGCCAGCAGCCAAGAAGGTCTAGCGGGAGGGTTTACGAACATTCAGTACTTC. Its translation is CASSQEGLAGGFTNIQYF.